The 21 T cell receptor beta chains below all came from one sample that was sequenced in a study of T-cell memory formation after mild COVID-19. In TCRdb, the 5' RACE reads were re-called with MiXCR into one record per CDR3 protein. Of 350,000 to 400,000 distinct CDR3 sequences listed, about 15% were seen once; the top ten hold around 22%. Sequencing used PBMCs or a T cell subset sorted from them (not recorded which). These receptor sequences come from a man younger than 35 who had mild COVID-19 (a few samples of this study predate the infection). Cell type and time point are not known.

There are a few counts of this clonotype. J is TRBJ2-5 and V is TRBV6-2 or TRBV6-3; 10 nucleotides line up with TRBD2. The trim removed 4 bases at V and 4 bases at J, leaving 6 bases unmatched. The CDR3 extends over 15 amino acids. Germline CDR1 and CDR2: MNHEY and SVGEGT. CDR3 loop: CASSFTSGEPETQYF. CDR3 nucleotide sequence: TGTGCCAGCAGTTTCACTAGCGGGGAGCCAGAGACCCAGTACTTC.

The rearrangement uses TRBV6-9 and TRBJ1-1, with D possibly TRBD1 on 6 matching bases. V was cut by 0 bases and J by 5 bases, with 13 bases left in between. This CDR3 is built from 15 residues. Germline assignment: CDR1 MNHGY and CDR2 SVAAGI. The CDR3 region is CASSYSGALGTEAFF. The CDR3 DNA follows: TGTGCCAGCAGTTATTCGGGGGCCCTTGGTACTGAAGCTTTCTTT.

Ten or more counts support this clonotype. The rearrangement uses TRBV6-6 and TRBJ2-3, with 8 bases matching TRBD2. CDR1 is MNHNY and CDR2 is SVGAGI in the germline V gene (reference sequence). CDR3 size: 15 residues. The trim removed 4 bases at V and 4 bases at J, leaving 7 bases unmatched. In DNA, the CDR3 is TGTGCCAGCAGTTTCCAGCGGGGGCGGGCAGATACGCAGTATTTT. This codes for CASSFQRGRADTQYF.

This clonotype occurred a few times. The CDR3 region is CATSDQRDGEAFF. The DNA for the CDR3 is TGTGCCACCAGTGACCAGAGGGACGGTGAAGCTTTCTTT. V and J are TRBV24-1 and TRBJ1-1, with D possibly being TRBD1 (5 bases). The V gene lost 4 bases and the J gene lost 7 bases, with 12 bases spanning the gap. The CDR3 sequence is 13 residues long. CDR1 is KGHDR, CDR2 SFDVKD, per germline.

The rearrangement uses TRBV15 and TRBJ2-1, with TRBD2 as a possible D gene (7 bases). CDR1 and CDR2 (germline): LNHNV, YYDKDF (reference sequence). The V gene lost 5 bases and the J gene lost 5 bases, with 16 bases spanning the gap. The CDR3 extends over 15 amino acids. The CDR3 region is CATSRRGGVHNEQFF. CDR3 DNA: TGTGCCACCAGCCGAAGGGGGGGTGTCCACAATGAGCAGTTCTTC.

This clonotype was recorded many times. The junction does not match germline at one end; this may be a read error. The gene calls are TRBV7-9 and TRBJ2-1; D could derive from TRBD1 or TRBD2 (5 bases each). Germline V gives CDR1 SEHNR, CDR2 FQNEAQ (reference sequence). This CDR3 is built from 11 residues. CDR3 residues: CASAERGPAVF. In DNA, the CDR3 is TGTGCCAGCGCGGAGAGGGGACCGGCGGTCTTC.

This chain joins TRBV10-3 and TRBJ2-5; 12 nucleotides line up with TRBD2. The CDR3 sequence is 14 residues long. Germline V lookup: CDR1 ENHRY, CDR2 SYGVKD. V was pared by 6 bases and J by 5 bases, with 4 bases of the junction left unmatched. CDR3 protein: CAIRAGLAGETQYF. In DNA, the CDR3 is TGTGCCATCAGGGCCGGACTAGCGGGGGAGACCCAGTACTTC.

There are a few counts of this clonotype. This chain joins TRBV11-2 and TRBJ2-1; 12 nucleotides agree with TRBD2. The trim removed 7 bases at V and 9 bases at J, leaving 10 bases unmatched. There are 15 residues in the CDR3. The germline CDR1 and CDR2 sequences are SGHAT and FQNNGV. CDR3 in DNA: TGTGCCAGCACCCTACAACTAGCGGGGGGCGGTGAGCAGTTCTTC. Translated: CASTLQLAGGGEQFF.

In this sample, this clonotype turned up a few times. The V gene is TRBV29-1, the J gene TRBJ2-6; D possibly corresponds to TRBD2 (5 bases). The V and J ends lost 5 bases and 0 bases respectively, with 11 bases between them. The V gene's germline CDR1 is SQVTM and CDR2 ANQGSEA. The CDR3 has 15 amino acids. CDR3: CSVRTSLSGANVLTF. Written as DNA, the CDR3 is TGCAGCGTTCGGACTTCCCTCTCTGGGGCCAACGTCCTGACTTTC.

The gene calls are TRBV18 and TRBJ1-1, with D uncertain. V gave up 3 bases and J gave up 6 bases, with 11 bases separating them. Per the germline V gene, CDR1 is KGHSH and CDR2 is LQKENI. The CDR3 is 13 residues long. The CDR3 protein is CASSPQPRAEAFF. The CDR3 DNA reads as TGTGCCAGCTCACCTCAACCACGGGCTGAAGCTTTCTTT.

J is TRBJ2-1 and V is TRBV7-3, with D tentatively TRBD1 (6 bases). Between the trimmed V and J ends, which lost 5 bases and 8 bases, there was a span of 13 bases. The CDR3 totals 13 residues. CDR1 and CDR2 from the germline V gene are SGHTA and FQGTGA. CDR3 nucleotides: TGTGCCAGCAGCCTCCCGGGACACTATGAGCAGTTCTTC. Its translation: CASSLPGHYEQFF.

Ten or more counts support this clonotype. The chain employs TRBV20-1 and TRBJ1-2; D perhaps matches TRBD1 (5 bases). The CDR3 has 16 amino acids. Trimming took 6 bases from V and 4 from J, leaving 24 bases between them. Germline loops: CDR1 DFQATT, CDR2 SNEGSKA (reference sequence). The CDR3 region is CSAGGTGAGRGYGYTF. The CDR3, as DNA: TGCAGTGCCGGGGGGACCGGAGCGGGTAGAGGCTATGGCTACACCTTC.

In this sample, this clonotype turned up many times. This rearrangement joins TRBV2 to TRBJ1-1, with D hard to call. The germline V and J ends were trimmed by 4 bases and 1 base, with 7 bases remaining between them. Germline V gene sequence: CDR1 SNHLY, CDR2 FYNNEI. This CDR3 has 13 residues. CDR3 DNA: TGTGCCAGCAGTGGGGAGGGGAACACTGAAGCTTTCTTT. Translation gives CASSGEGNTEAFF.

This clonotype was observed many times. The chain couples TRBV12-3 or TRBV12-4 to TRBJ2-7, with unresolved D. V was shortened by 1 base and J by 3 bases, with 7 bases between the two germline ends. The CDR3 runs 13 residues. CDR3 coding DNA: TGTGCCAGCAGTTTAGAGAGCCGCTACGAGCAGTACTTC. This gives the protein CASSLESRYEQYF.

This clonotype was seen ten or more times. This chain connects TRBV20-1 to TRBJ2-3; tentative D call: TRBD2 (6 bases). Germline V gene sequence: CDR1 DFQATT, CDR2 SNEGSKA (reference sequence). V was clipped by 7 bases and J by 7 bases, with 15 bases between them. This CDR3 region has 12 residues. CDR3 sequence: CSVRARGNTQYF. The CDR3 nucleotides are TGCAGTGTCCGGGCCCGCGGGAATACGCAGTATTTT.

The rearrangement links TRBV6-5 to TRBJ2-3, with 12 bases identical to TRBD2. V dropped 4 bases and J dropped 6; count of bases not matched to a gene: 5. This CDR3 is built from 15 residues. Germline CDR1 MNHEY, CDR2 SVGAGI. As DNA, the CDR3 is TGTGCCAGCAGTTCTCCTAGCGGGGGGGCTGATACGCAGTATTTT. This encodes CASSSPSGGADTQYF.

The chain employs TRBV20-1 and TRBJ1-5; 7 nucleotides match TRBD1. There are 13 residues in the CDR3. The V gene end was trimmed by 6 bases and the J gene end by 3 bases; junction bases not matched to a gene: 5. Germline V gene sequence: CDR1 DFQATT, CDR2 SNEGSKA (reference sequence). The chain's CDR3 is CSARDSPNQPQHF. In nucleotides, the CDR3 is TGCAGTGCGAGGGACAGCCCCAATCAGCCCCAGCATTTT.

This clonotype was observed many times. The V gene is TRBV4-3, the J gene TRBJ1-3; 7 bases line up with TRBD1. Losses at the gene ends were 1 base for V and 4 bases for J; bases not matched to a gene: 1. The CDR3 runs 14 residues. Germline V gene data show CDR1 as LGHNA and CDR2 as YSLEER. Here the CDR3 reads CASSQVDRGNTIYF. The CDR3 region has the DNA TGCGCCAGCAGCCAAGTGGACAGGGGAAACACCATATATTTT.

The sample holds a few counts of this clonotype. The CDR3 DNA reads as TGTGCCAGCAGCCAAGATGGGGGGCAGGGCAGCGAAAAACTGTTTTTT. Protein: CASSQDGGQGSEKLFF. The chain combines TRBV4-2 with TRBJ1-4; weak D call: TRBD1 (6 bases). The CDR3 has 16 amino acids. Trimming stripped 0 bases from V and 8 bases from J, with 16 bases between. Germline V gives CDR1 LGHNA, CDR2 YNFKEQ.

This clonotype was seen only a few times. V usage is TRBV5-1 and J usage is TRBJ2-1; 8 nucleotides match TRBD1. The CDR3 contains 13 residues. Germline V gives CDR1 SGHRS, CDR2 YFSETQ. Trimming at V came to 5 bases and at J to 6 bases, leaving 4 bases not matched to a gene. CDR3 DNA: TGCGCCAGCAGTCAGGGGGCAGGCAATGAGCAGTTCTTC. Translated: CASSQGAGNEQFF.

This clonotype has more than one count but fewer than ten. The chain is built from TRBV15 and TRBJ2-3, with TRBD2 identical over 10 bases. The V gene end was trimmed by 4 bases and the J gene end by 4 bases; junction bases not matched to a gene: 5. The CDR3 spans 15 residues. CDR1 is LNHNV and CDR2 is YYDKDF in the germline V gene (reference sequence). The CDR3 DNA sequence: TGTGCCACCAGCATTTTAGCGGGGGGTGCAGATACGCAGTATTTT. It translates to CATSILAGGADTQYF.